The 2 T cell receptor beta chains below come from one sample, sequenced in a study of cytomegalovirus exposure and HLA in healthy donors (dated by TCRdb to 2016 to 2017). The library was built by means of the immunoSEQ multiplex PCR assay. The table was pulled from immuneACCESS by TCRdb, which kept in-frame rearrangements only. Such tables lose some clones; where checked, under half of the loss comes from unresolved V genes, and the rest has no known cause. The sample data list 200,000 to 300,000 clones, and about 90% of these were observed just once. Of the sample, 3% to 3.5% is held by the ten largest clones. Source material: PBMCs. The receptor source for this set is a woman aged 30 to 39 in good health and CMV-seronegative.

The J gene is TRBJ2-1, the V gene TRBV20-1; no definite D call. The length of the CDR3 is 11 residues. Germline lookup yields CDR1 DFQATT and CDR2 SNEGSKA (reference sequence). V lost 3 bases to trimming and J lost 9 bases, with 9 bases between them. CDR3 bases: TGCAGTGCTAGTTCTTCCGGTGAGCAGTTCTTC. Translating it yields CSASSSGEQFF.

The table lists this clone with a count of one. The chain couples TRBV6-4 to TRBJ2-3; 7 bases are shared with TRBD2. From germline, CDR1 is MRHNA and CDR2 SNTAGT. V shed 3 bases, J shed 4 bases, and the junction held 4 bases outside the gene matches. This CDR3 comprises 14 residues. CDR3 nucleotide sequence: TGTGCCAGCAGTGAAAAAGCGGGATCAGATACGCAGTATTTT. Amino acids: CASSEKAGSDTQYF.